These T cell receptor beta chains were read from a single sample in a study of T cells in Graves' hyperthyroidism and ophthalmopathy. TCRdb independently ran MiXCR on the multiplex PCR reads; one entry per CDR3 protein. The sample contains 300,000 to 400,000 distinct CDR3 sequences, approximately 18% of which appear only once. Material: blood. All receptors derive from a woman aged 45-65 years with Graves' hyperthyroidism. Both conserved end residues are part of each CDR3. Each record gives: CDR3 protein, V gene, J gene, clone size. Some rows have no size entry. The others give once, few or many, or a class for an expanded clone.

CDR3 protein: CSVEDFSGGAVDTQYF
V gene: TRBV29-1
J gene: TRBJ2-3
clone size: few

CDR3 protein: CASSDPLKGASILNTEAFF
V gene: TRBV25-1
J gene: TRBJ1-1
clone size: many

CDR3 protein: CASSFKLAEGDEQFF
V gene: TRBV11-2
J gene: TRBJ2-1
clone size: -

CDR3 protein: CASTLSGADTEAFF
V gene: TRBV5-1
J gene: TRBJ1-1
clone size: many

CDR3 protein: CASTPHGSEAFF
V gene: TRBV28
J gene: TRBJ1-1
clone size: -

CDR3 protein: CASSQDTSADTQYF
V gene: TRBV3-1
J gene: TRBJ2-3
clone size: many

CDR3 protein: CSAYVVSGGGPTDTQYF
V gene: TRBV20-1
J gene: TRBJ2-3
clone size: -

CDR3 protein: CASSEYGSSYNEQFF
V gene: TRBV25-1
J gene: TRBJ2-1
clone size: many

CDR3 protein: CASSEESGGRFYPGEFF
V gene: TRBV6-1
J gene: TRBJ2-1
clone size: -

CDR3 protein: CASSLLAGNTEAFF
V gene: TRBV12-3/TRBV12-4
J gene: TRBJ1-1
clone size: many

CDR3 protein: CASSLFREARQYF
V gene: TRBV7-9
J gene: TRBJ2-7
clone size: few

CDR3 protein: CSARILGVGNIQYF
V gene: TRBV20-1
J gene: TRBJ2-4
clone size: -

CDR3 protein: CASSYLWGTEAFF
V gene: TRBV7-9
J gene: TRBJ1-1
clone size: -

CDR3 protein: CASSPQRGGPNEQFF
V gene: TRBV5-1
J gene: TRBJ2-1
clone size: many

CDR3 protein: CASSQDWGGNYGYTF
V gene: TRBV4-2
J gene: TRBJ1-2
clone size: few

CDR3 protein: CASSVEPSWNYGYTF
V gene: TRBV6-2/TRBV6-3
J gene: TRBJ1-2
clone size: few

CDR3 protein: CASSFKLAQYF
V gene: TRBV7-9
J gene: TRBJ2-3
clone size: -

CDR3 protein: CAWGPGAGLVGYTF
V gene: TRBV30
J gene: TRBJ1-2
clone size: -

CDR3 protein: CASSSTSGSPLYNEQFF
V gene: TRBV28
J gene: TRBJ2-1
clone size: many

CDR3 protein: CATSRAGTGSYGYTF
V gene: TRBV15
J gene: TRBJ1-2
clone size: -

CDR3 protein: CSARVSSQPQHF
V gene: TRBV20-1
J gene: TRBJ1-5
clone size: few

CDR3 protein: CASSFAYQGGTEAFF
V gene: TRBV28
J gene: TRBJ1-1
clone size: many

CDR3 protein: CASSEMGNNSPLHF
V gene: TRBV6-1
J gene: TRBJ1-6
clone size: -

CDR3 protein: CASSPSGDLVEEQYF
V gene: TRBV6-2/TRBV6-3
J gene: TRBJ2-7
clone size: few

CDR3 protein: CASSLVLGTETQYF
V gene: TRBV7-9
J gene: TRBJ2-5
clone size: -

CDR3 protein: CASSYFAQETQYF
V gene: TRBV6-5
J gene: TRBJ2-5
clone size: few

CDR3 protein: CASGTPTGELFF
V gene: TRBV7-9
J gene: TRBJ2-2
clone size: few

CDR3 protein: CASSLGGATDTQYF
V gene: TRBV28
J gene: TRBJ2-3
clone size: many

CDR3 protein: CASSVGLAPDTQYF
V gene: TRBV6-1
J gene: TRBJ2-3
clone size: many

CDR3 protein: CASSHGTSGSGRGDEQFF
V gene: TRBV12-3/TRBV12-4
J gene: TRBJ2-1
clone size: many

CDR3 protein: CATQPQGKLFF
V gene: TRBV2
J gene: TRBJ1-4
clone size: -

CDR3 protein: CASSLATGDYEQYF
V gene: TRBV5-6
J gene: TRBJ2-7
clone size: few

CDR3 protein: CASRTSGGSDTQYF
V gene: TRBV2
J gene: TRBJ2-3
clone size: few

CDR3 protein: CASSAGLPNEQFF
V gene: TRBV19
J gene: TRBJ2-1
clone size: few

CDR3 protein: CASSAPGTGAQGNTEAFF
V gene: TRBV7-9
J gene: TRBJ1-1
clone size: -

CDR3 protein: CSARGTSGNTDTQYF
V gene: TRBV20-1
J gene: TRBJ2-3
clone size: many

CDR3 protein: CASSLFTRTERDRGRGTRNYGYTF
V gene: TRBV5-8
J gene: TRBJ1-2
clone size: -

CDR3 protein: CASSQGQHSGNTIYF
V gene: TRBV3-1
J gene: TRBJ1-3
clone size: -

CDR3 protein: CASSLAGLDEKLFF
V gene: TRBV5-1
J gene: TRBJ1-4
clone size: many

CDR3 protein: CASSLAGIEYEQYF
V gene: TRBV7-9
J gene: TRBJ2-7
clone size: many

CDR3 protein: CASSPGLEAGNRYTQYF
V gene: TRBV6-1
J gene: TRBJ2-3
clone size: -

CDR3 protein: CSASPPGASETNEKLFF
V gene: TRBV20-1
J gene: TRBJ1-4
clone size: few